A selection of T cell receptor beta chains follows, all from one sample in a study of regulatory T cells in long-lasting Graves disease. From the multiplex PCR reads, TCRdb called clonotypes with MiXCR, one entry per CDR3 protein. The sample lists 450,000 to 600,000 distinct CDR3 sequences; about 14% were seen once. These same data were also listed under a study on T cells in Graves' hyperthyroidism and ophthalmopathy.

Sequences were derived from peripheral blood mononuclear cells (PBMCs), sampled at new diagnosis, from a patient treated with antithyroid drugs. The receptor source for this set is a man aged 25 to 45 with Graves disease. The CDR3 runs from the conserved cysteine through the conserved F or W. The order of the fields is J gene, clone size, V gene, D gene, CDR3 DNA, CDR3 protein. D genes are given only for firm matches. Where a row states a size, it is once, few, many or the class of an expanded clone; other rows omit it.

TRBJ1-2 | . | TRBV7-9 | TRBD1 | TGTGCCAGCAGCTCAGGGGGCGCAAGTGGCTACACCTTC | CASSSGGASGYTF
TRBJ1-1 | many | TRBV12-5 | . | TGTGCTAGTGGTTTGGCCGCCTATAAGAACACTGAAGCTTTCTTT | CASGLAAYKNTEAFF
TRBJ2-5 | many | TRBV2 | . | TGTGCCAGCAGTTTGGGACTCACTCAAGAGACCCAGTACTTC | CASSLGLTQETQYF
TRBJ1-4 | . | TRBV6-1 | TRBD1 | TGTGCCAGCAAGGGGACAGGGGACGAAAAACTGTTTTTT | CASKGTGDEKLFF
TRBJ2-3 | many | TRBV7-6 | TRBD1 | TGTGCCAGCAGCGGACTCCACAGGGGGCCGACCGATACGCAGTATTTT | CASSGLHRGPTDTQYF
TRBJ1-5 | many | TRBV5-1 | . | TGCGCCAGCAGCTTGGCCGGCAGGGACCATCAGCCCCAGCATTTT | CASSLAGRDHQPQHF
TRBJ2-3 | . | TRBV7-6 | TRBD2 | TGTGCCAGCAGCTCGCCGGGGCTAGCGGGAGATACAGATACGCAGTATTTT | CASSSPGLAGDTDTQYF
TRBJ2-3 | . | TRBV4-1 | . | TGCGCCAGCAGCTTACAGTTAGCTAGCACAGATACGCAGTATTTT | CASSLQLASTDTQYF
TRBJ1-2 | many | TRBV30 | . | TGTGCCTGGAGTGTACAGGGACACTATGGCTACACCTTC | CAWSVQGHYGYTF
TRBJ2-7 | many | TRBV2 | TRBD2 | TGTGCCAGCATGTCTAGCGGGAGTCAGGACGAGCAGTACTTC | CASMSSGSQDEQYF
TRBJ2-7 | few | TRBV10-1 | . | TGCGCCAGCAGCGAGGGATTCGGGGAGCAGTACTTC | CASSEGFGEQYF
TRBJ2-1 | many | TRBV29-1 | . | TGCAGCGTTGAACGACCAGCGGGCGCCACCCAGAATGAGCAGTTCTTC | CSVERPAGATQNEQFF
TRBJ2-7 | . | TRBV10-3 | . | TGTGCCATCCGTCAAGCAAACTACGAGCAGTACTTC | CAIRQANYEQYF
TRBJ2-5 | many | TRBV28 | . | TGTGCCAGCAGTACCCTCCCCAGGGGAGAGACCCAGTACTTC | CASSTLPRGETQYF
TRBJ2-2 | . | TRBV29-1 | TRBD2 | TGCAGCGTATCTGAAGCGGGAGTTTCCACCGGGGAGCTGTTTTTT | CSVSEAGVSTGELFF
TRBJ1-4 | many | TRBV18 | . | TGTGCCAGCTCACCAAACAGGCCTGCTAATGAAAAACTGTTTTTT | CASSPNRPANEKLFF
TRBJ1-5 | few | TRBV20-1 | . | TGCAGTGCTAGAGTGCCAGGGCTGGGACAGCCCCAGCATTTT | CSARVPGLGQPQHF
TRBJ1-5 | . | TRBV2 | . | TGTGCCAGCGGGGGCGTTGGGTCGGGTCGCAATCAGCCCCAGCATTTT | CASGGVGSGRNQPQHF
TRBJ2-1 | . | TRBV18 | . | TGTGCCGGCTCACCACAGGCAGGGAACAATGAGCAGTTCTTC | CAGSPQAGNNEQFF
TRBJ1-1 | few | TRBV18 | TRBD1 | TGTGCCAGCTCACCGCGAGGGACAGGAGTTTCGAACACTGAAGCTTTCTTT | CASSPRGTGVSNTEAFF
TRBJ1-1 | . | TRBV30 | TRBD1 | TGTGCCCTCGACAGGGGTGTCACTGAAGCTTTCTTT | CALDRGVTEAFF
TRBJ2-5 | many | TRBV28 | TRBD2 | TGTGCCAGCAGTTTGGGACTATTAACCGTACAAGAGACCCAGTACTTC | CASSLGLLTVQETQYF
TRBJ1-1 | many | TRBV27 | . | TGTGCCAGCAGTTATAATTCGGGGCGGATGAACACTGAAGCTTTCTTT | CASSYNSGRMNTEAFF
TRBJ2-1 | few | TRBV10-3 | . | TGTGCCATCAATGAGTCGTGGGAGAGGTACAATGAGCAGTTCTTC | CAINESWERYNEQFF
TRBJ2-3 | many | TRBV11-2 | . | TGTGCCAGCAGCTTAGATCTCCATGCCACAGATACGCAGTATTTT | CASSLDLHATDTQYF
TRBJ2-7 | many | TRBV2 | . | TGTGCCAGCCAAGCCGAGATTACCGTTGTGCGGGAGCAGTACTTC | CASQAEITVVREQYF
TRBJ2-5 | . | TRBV5-5 | . | TGTGCCAGCAGCAGGCCCAGGGAGGAGGAGACCCAGTACTTC | CASSRPREEETQYF
TRBJ2-7 | many | TRBV20-1 | TRBD2 | TGCAGTGCTAGAGAGGGGCTAGCGGGGACCTACGAGCAGTACTTC | CSAREGLAGTYEQYF
TRBJ2-5 | . | TRBV25-1 | TRBD2 | TGTGCCAGCAGCCCAGCGGGAGAGCAAGAGACCCAGTACTTC | CASSPAGEQETQYF
TRBJ2-5 | few | TRBV18 | . | TGTGCCAGCTCACCGGATCGTTCCGAGACCCAGTACTTC | CASSPDRSETQYF
TRBJ1-6 | . | TRBV5-1 | . | TGCGCCAGCAGCTACCTACAGGCGAATCATTCACCCCTCCACTTT | CASSYLQANHSPLHF
TRBJ1-1 | . | TRBV3-1 | TRBD1 | TGTGCCAGCAGCCAAGAAGGGACAGTCGCTGAAGCTTTCTTT | CASSQEGTVAEAFF
TRBJ2-7 | . | TRBV6-1 | TRBD2 | TGTGCCAGCGTGCAAAGGACTAGCGGAAACGAGCAGTACTTC | CASVQRTSGNEQYF
TRBJ2-3 | few | TRBV29-1 | . | TGCAGCGTTGAACCTACTCCAGATACGCAGTATTTT | CSVEPTPDTQYF
TRBJ1-1 | many | TRBV7-3 | . | TGTGCCAGCAGCCGTGACACCTACACTGAAGCTTTCTTT | CASSRDTYTEAFF
TRBJ2-2 | few | TRBV24-1 | . | TGTGCCACCAGTTTCGCGGGGGAGCTGTTTTTT | CATSFAGELFF
TRBJ2-3 | many | TRBV2 | TRBD2 | TGTGCCAGCAGGGGGACTAGCTGGGGCACAGATACGCAGTATTTT | CASRGTSWGTDTQYF
TRBJ1-1 | . | TRBV27 | TRBD1 | TGTGCCAGCAGTTTATCCCAGACAGGGTTTCGTGAAGCTTTCTTT | CASSLSQTGFREAFF
TRBJ1-1 | . | TRBV20-1 | TRBD1 | TGCAGCGCTACAGGGGAGGCTGAAGCTTTCTTT | CSATGEAEAFF
TRBJ1-6 | . | TRBV15 | . | TGTGCCACCAGCGAGTACAGGGCAAATTCACCCCTCCACTTT | CATSEYRANSPLHF
TRBJ1-1 | many | TRBV5-1 | . | TGCGCCAGCAGGGTGGGATCGAACACTGAAGCTTTCTTT | CASRVGSNTEAFF
TRBJ2-1 | few | TRBV20-1 | . | TGCAGTACCATAGCGGGACAGATTCACAATGAGCAGTTCTTC | CSTIAGQIHNEQFF
TRBJ1-6 | few | TRBV7-3 | TRBD1 | TGTGCCAGCAGCTTGGGACAGGGTGGTTCACCCCTCCACTTT | CASSLGQGGSPLHF
TRBJ2-6 | . | TRBV7-2 | . | TGTGCCAGCAGCTCGGGACCGGCCTCTATGGCCAACGTCCTGACTTTC | CASSSGPASMANVLTF
TRBJ2-3 | . | TRBV20-1 | TRBD2 | TGCAGTGCTGAAAGACTAGCGGGAGGAACAGATACGCAGTATTTT | CSAERLAGGTDTQYF
TRBJ2-1 | many | TRBV2 | TRBD2 | TGTGCCAGCAGACCCACTAGCGGCCCTTACAATGAGCAGTTCTTC | CASRPTSGPYNEQFF